This section outlines one TCR beta chain sequence together with its context. What it binds is not known. This entry is derived from a study of beta chain features in type 1 diabetes. Expressed TCRB transcripts were sequenced after all isolated RNA was converted to cDNA. Sequenced by immunoSEQ multiplex PCR; TCRdb stores in-frame clones only, minus some. This sample yields around 160,000 clones, of which 48% are seen a single time; 0.35% to 0.5% belongs to the top ten. The study's findings and limits: TCRB CDR3s from Type 1 diabetes patients were moderately but significantly shorter in all four CD4+ subsets.

Per donor, one heparinised blood draw averaged about 116 mL. Sorting based on CD45RO/CCR7/CD25/CD127/CD95/CD27 separated CD4+ naive, central memory, regulatory and stem cell-like memory cells. Each of the sorted populations had a purity greater than 95%. Germline values: CDR1 SGHDT, CDR2 YYEEEE. The CDR3 is 15 residues long. V was cut by 1 base and J by 7 bases, with 14 bases left in between. The chain couples TRBV5-6 to TRBJ2-2, with D maybe TRBD1 (5 bases). The clonotype was recovered from a man aged 18 to 29 in good health. The material sequenced was Tregs from blood. The CDR3 loop reads CASSLLGVFGGELFF. The CDR3 DNA is TGTGCCAGCAGCTTGCTAGGGGTTTTCGGCGGGGAGCTGTTTTTT.